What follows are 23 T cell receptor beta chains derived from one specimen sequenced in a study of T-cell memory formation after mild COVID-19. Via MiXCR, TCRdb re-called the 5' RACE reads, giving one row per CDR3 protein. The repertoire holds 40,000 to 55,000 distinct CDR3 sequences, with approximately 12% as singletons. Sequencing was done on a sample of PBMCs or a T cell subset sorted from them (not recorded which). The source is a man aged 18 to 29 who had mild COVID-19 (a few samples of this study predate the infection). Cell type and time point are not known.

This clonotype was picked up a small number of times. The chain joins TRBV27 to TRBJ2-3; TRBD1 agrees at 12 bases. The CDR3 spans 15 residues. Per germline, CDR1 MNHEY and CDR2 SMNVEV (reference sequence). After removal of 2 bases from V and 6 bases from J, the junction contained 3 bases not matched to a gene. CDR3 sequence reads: CASSLRDRGLDTQYF. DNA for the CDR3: TGTGCCAGCAGTTTAAGGGACAGGGGGCTTGATACGCAGTATTTT.

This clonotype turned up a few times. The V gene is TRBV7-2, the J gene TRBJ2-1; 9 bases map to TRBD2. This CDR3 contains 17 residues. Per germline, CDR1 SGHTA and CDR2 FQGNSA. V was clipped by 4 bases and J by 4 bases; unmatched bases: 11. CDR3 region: CASSCPKAGGAYNEQFF. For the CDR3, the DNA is TGTGCCAGCAGCTGTCCTAAAGCGGGGGGCGCTTACAATGAGCAGTTCTTC.

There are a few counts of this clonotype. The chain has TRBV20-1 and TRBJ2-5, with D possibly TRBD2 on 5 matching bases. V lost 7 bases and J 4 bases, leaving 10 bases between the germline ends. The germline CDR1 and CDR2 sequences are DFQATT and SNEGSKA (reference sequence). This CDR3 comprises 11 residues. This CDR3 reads CSVSDRETQYF. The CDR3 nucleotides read TGCAGTGTTAGCGACCGAGAGACCCAGTACTTC.

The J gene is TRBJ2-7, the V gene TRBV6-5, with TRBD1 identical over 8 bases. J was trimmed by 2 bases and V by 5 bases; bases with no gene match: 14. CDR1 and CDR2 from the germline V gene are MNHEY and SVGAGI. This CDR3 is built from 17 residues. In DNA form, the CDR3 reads TGTGCCAGCAGTCCTTCTCCCGGCAGGGGGCAGACCTACGAGCAGTACGTC. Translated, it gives CASSPSPGRGQTYEQYV.

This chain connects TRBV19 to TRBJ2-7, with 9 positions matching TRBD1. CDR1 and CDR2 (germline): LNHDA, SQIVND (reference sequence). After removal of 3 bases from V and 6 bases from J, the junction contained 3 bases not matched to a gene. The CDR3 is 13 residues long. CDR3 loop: CASSMGTGREQYF. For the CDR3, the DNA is TGTGCCAGTAGTATGGGGACAGGGCGCGAGCAGTACTTC.

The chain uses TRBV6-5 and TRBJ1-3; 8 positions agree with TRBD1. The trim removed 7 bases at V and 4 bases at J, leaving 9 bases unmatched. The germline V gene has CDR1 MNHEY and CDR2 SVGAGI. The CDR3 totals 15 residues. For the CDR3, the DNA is TGTGCCAGCACCCTAATCAGGGGGCACGGAAACACCATATATTTT. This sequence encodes CASTLIRGHGNTIYF.

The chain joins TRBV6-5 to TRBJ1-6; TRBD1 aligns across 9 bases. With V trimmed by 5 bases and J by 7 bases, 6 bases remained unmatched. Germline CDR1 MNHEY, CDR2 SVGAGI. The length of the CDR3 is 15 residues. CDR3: CASSDRGGVNSPLHF. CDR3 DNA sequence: TGTGCCAGCAGTGACAGGGGGGGCGTGAATTCACCCCTCCACTTT.

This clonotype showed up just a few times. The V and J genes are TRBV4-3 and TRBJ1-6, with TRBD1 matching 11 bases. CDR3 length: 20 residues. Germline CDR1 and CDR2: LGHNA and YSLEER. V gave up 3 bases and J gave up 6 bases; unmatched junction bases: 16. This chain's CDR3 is CASSHRPGQGVLYGNSPLHF. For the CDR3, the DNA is TGCGCCAGCAGCCATCGTCCGGGACAGGGGGTGCTTTATGGTAATTCACCCCTCCACTTT.

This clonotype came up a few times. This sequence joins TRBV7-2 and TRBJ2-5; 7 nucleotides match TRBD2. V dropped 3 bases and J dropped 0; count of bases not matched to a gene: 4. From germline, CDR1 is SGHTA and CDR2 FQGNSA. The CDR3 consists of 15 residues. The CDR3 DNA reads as TGTGCCAGCAGCTTTCGGCTAGCGGACCAAGAGACCCAGTACTTC. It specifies CASSFRLADQETQYF.

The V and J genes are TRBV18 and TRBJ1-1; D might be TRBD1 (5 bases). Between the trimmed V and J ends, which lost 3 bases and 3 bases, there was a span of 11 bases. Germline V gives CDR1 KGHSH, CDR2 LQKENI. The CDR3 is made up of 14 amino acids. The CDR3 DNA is TGTGCCAGCTCACCCCTCGGGGGGGACACTGAAGCTTTCTTT. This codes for CASSPLGGDTEAFF.

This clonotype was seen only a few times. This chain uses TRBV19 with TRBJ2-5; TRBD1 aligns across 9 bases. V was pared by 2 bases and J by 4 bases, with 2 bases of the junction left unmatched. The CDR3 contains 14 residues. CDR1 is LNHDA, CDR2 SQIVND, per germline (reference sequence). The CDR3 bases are TGTGCCAGTAGTATAACAGGGGGCGGAGAGACCCAGTACTTC. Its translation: CASSITGGGETQYF.

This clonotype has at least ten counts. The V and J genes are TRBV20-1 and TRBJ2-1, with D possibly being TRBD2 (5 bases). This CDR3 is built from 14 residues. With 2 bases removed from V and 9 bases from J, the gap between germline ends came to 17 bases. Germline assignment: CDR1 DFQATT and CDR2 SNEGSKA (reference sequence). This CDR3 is CSARTGISSGEQFF. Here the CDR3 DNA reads TGCAGTGCTAGAACCGGGATATCCTCGGGTGAGCAGTTCTTC.

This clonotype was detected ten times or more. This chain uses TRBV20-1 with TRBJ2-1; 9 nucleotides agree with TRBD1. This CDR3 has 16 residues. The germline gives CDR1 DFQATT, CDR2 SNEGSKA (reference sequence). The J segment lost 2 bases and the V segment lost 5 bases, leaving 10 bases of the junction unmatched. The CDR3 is CSAPGQGILTYNEQFF. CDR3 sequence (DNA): TGCAGTGCTCCCGGACAGGGGATTTTAACCTACAATGAGCAGTTCTTC.

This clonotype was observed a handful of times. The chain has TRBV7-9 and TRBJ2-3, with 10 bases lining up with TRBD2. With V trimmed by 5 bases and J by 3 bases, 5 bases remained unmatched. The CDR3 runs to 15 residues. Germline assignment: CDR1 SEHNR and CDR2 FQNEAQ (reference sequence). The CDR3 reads CASSAGLAETDTQYF. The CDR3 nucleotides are TGTGCCAGCAGCGCAGGACTAGCGGAGACAGATACGCAGTATTTT.

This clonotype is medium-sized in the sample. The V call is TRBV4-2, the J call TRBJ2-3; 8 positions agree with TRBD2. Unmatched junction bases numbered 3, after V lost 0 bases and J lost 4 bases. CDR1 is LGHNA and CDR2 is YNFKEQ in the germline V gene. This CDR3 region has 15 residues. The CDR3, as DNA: TGTGCCAGCAGCCAAGATCGGGGGGGCCCAGATACGCAGTATTTT. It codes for CASSQDRGGPDTQYF.

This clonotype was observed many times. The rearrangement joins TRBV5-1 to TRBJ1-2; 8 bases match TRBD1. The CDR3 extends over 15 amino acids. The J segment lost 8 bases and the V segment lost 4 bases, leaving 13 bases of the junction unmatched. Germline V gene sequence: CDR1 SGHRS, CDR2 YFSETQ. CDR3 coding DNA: TGCGCCAGCAGCCCCTCGGGACAGGAGGGACTGGGCTACACCTTC. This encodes CASSPSGQEGLGYTF.

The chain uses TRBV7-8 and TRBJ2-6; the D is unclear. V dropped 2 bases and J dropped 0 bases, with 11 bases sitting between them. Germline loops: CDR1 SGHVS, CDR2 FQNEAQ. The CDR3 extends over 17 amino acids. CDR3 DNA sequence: TGTGCCAGCAGCTTACCCCGACGGTACTCTGGGGCCAACGTCCTGACTTTC. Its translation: CASSLPRRYSGANVLTF.

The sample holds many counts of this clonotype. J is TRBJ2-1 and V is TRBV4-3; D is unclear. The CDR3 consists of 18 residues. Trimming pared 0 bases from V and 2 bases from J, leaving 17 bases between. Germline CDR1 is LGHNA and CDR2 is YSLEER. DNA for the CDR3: TGCGCCAGCAGCCAAGAGGGGATGAGTTGGCAGACCTACAATGAGCAGTTCTTC. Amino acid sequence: CASSQEGMSWQTYNEQFF.

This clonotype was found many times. The CDR3 bases are TGTGCCAGCACCCGGGAGAACACCGGGGAGCTGTTTTTT. This sequence encodes CASTRENTGELFF. The V gene is TRBV9, the J gene TRBJ2-2; TRBD2 is a possible D gene (5 bases). Trimming took off 6 bases at V and 1 base at J, with 7 bases between the two ends. CDR1 is SGDLS and CDR2 is YYNGEE in the germline V gene. The CDR3 extends over 13 amino acids. The full variable domain, with the rest looked up from reference TRBV9 and TRBJ2-2, is DSGVTQTPKHLITATGQRVTLRCSPRSGDLSVYWYQQSLDQGLQFLIQYYNGEERAKGNILERFSAQQFPDLHSELNLSSLELGDSALYFCASTRENTGELFFGEGSRLTVL.

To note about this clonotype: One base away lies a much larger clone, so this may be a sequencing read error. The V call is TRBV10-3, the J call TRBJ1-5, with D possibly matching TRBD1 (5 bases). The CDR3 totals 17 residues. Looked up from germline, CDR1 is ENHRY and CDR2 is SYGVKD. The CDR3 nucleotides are TGTGCCATCAGTGAGTCCGAGGGGTCCCACTTCTATCAGCTCCAGCATTTT. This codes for CAISESEGSHFYQLQHF.

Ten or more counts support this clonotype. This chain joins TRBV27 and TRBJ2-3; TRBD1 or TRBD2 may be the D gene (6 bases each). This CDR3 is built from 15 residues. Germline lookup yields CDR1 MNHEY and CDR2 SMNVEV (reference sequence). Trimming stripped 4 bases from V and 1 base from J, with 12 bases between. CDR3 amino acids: CASSWRGVRTDTQYF. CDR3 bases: TGTGCCAGCAGTTGGAGGGGGGTCCGCACAGATACGCAGTATTTT.

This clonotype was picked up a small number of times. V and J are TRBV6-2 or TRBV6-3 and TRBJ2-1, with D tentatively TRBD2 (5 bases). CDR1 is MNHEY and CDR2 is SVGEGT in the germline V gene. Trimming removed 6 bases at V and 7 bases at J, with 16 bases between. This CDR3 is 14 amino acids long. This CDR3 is CASRDSKVGNEQFF. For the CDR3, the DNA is TGTGCCAGCAGGGACTCTAAGGTAGGGAATGAGCAGTTCTTC.

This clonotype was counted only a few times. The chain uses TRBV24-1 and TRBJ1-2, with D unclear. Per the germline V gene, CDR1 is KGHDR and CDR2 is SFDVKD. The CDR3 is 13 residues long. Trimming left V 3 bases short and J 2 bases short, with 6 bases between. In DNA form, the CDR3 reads TGTGCCACCAGTGATCGCAGGAACTATGGCTACACCTTC. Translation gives CATSDRRNYGYTF.